This entry is about one TCR beta chain. The specificity of this receptor is unknown. The record has no base qualities; no much larger clone is one base away. Reading from cysteine to phenylalanine, the CDR3 counts 16 amino acids. Only CDR3 DNA is held: 48 bases, read in frame from base 1. From a lookup of the germline V gene (reference sequence), CDR1 and CDR2 are DFQATT and SNEGSKA. After removal of 0 bases from V and 4 bases from J, the junction retains 8 bases not matched to a gene. Every donor in the study was a healthy Caucasian. The twin cohort consisted of three pairs of female monozygotic twins, all aged roughly 18 to 30 years. Peripheral blood mononuclear cells were used as the source from which RNA for TCR libraries was isolated. This entry belongs to a study of identical twins (dated by TCRdb to 2016 to 2018). Some background on the complete study: TCR alpha and beta repertoires from monozygotic twins, unrelated adults of various ages and cord blood were deep-sequenced to test whether fetal clonotypes persist. Replicate twin experiments were performed at different times using different library preparation protocols to rule out contamination. Results the study describes overall, beyond this receptor: Recombination models systematically underestimated out-of-frame TCR alpha sharing in monozygotic twins but agreed with sharing between unrelated individuals. A weaker excess of twin sharing was found in beta out-of-frame sequences because the signal-to-noise ratio was lowered by fewer shared sequences. Out-of-frame TCR alpha sequences shared between twins showed an excess of low generation-probability sequences compared with coincidental sharing between unrelated individuals. Zero-insertion analyses could be partly confounded by invariant T cells such as MAIT and iNKT, though diverse VJ usage argued against such confounding for most clonotypes. Abundant cord blood beta clonotypes had fewer insertions, young adult naive repertoires showed a similar but weaker trend, and memory repertoires showed no such trend. Conclusions relied on cross-sectional statistical analysis, since the same donors could not be followed over many years.

Library preparation employed 5' RACE. The sequencing machine was an Illumina HiSeq 2000. A universal primer binding site was introduced by template switching, and a unique molecular identifier was present in the final cDNA, enabling accurate counting of TCR cDNA molecules. Specific primers in the conserved constant-segment region were used to synthesize first-strand cDNA for TCR alpha and beta chains. To control for contamination, every cDNA library was double barcoded, receiving both a SMART-Mk sample barcode and Illumina barcodes. TruSeq adapter sequences along with Illumina sample barcodes were introduced in two successive PCR steps. Sequencing of the TCR alpha and beta cDNA libraries was done on the Illumina HiSeq platform using custom primers. The original methods were these. MiGEC was used to process raw reads and extract unique molecular identifiers, and MiXCR was used to find CDR3 positions. For each individual, recombination models were inferred using an EM algorithm with the repgenHMM and IGoR tools. Shared clonotypes were analyzed with the tcR package in R, and sharing was normalized by the product of cloneset sizes. To study raw recombination without the effects of thymic and clonal selection, out-of-frame nonproductive sequences were analyzed. The public reads were run again by TCRdb, first through fastp at Q25 and then through MiXCR, and only productive beta chains were kept. Rows with one shared CDR3 protein collapse into an entry with the most common genes and DNA. For this entry, the V and J calls and clone size follow TCRdb and not the study's own pipeline. The sample table holds fewer than 650,000 distinct CDR3 sequences, of which around 7.4% were seen once. Jointly, the top ten make up about 1.5% of the sample.

These sequences were also reported in another study, on yellow fever vaccine responses in identical twins. The second study reports: According to the authors, the vaccine-induced T cell response in identical twins seemed to be partly convergent and partly specific to each individual. In identical twins, the study followed T cell clones that responded to the vaccine with precision.

The sequence was collected from a young woman in good health. Sequenced material: PBMCs. The rearrangement joined TRBV20-1 to TRBJ2-1, and 8 junctional nucleotides match TRBD2. This receptor has the CDR3 CSARDILAERYNEQFF. At the DNA level, the sequence is TGCAGTGCTAGAGATATACTAGCGGAAAGGTACAATGAGCAGTTCTTC.